One and the same sample provided the 10 T cell receptor beta chains below, sequenced in a study of blood T cell repertoires in COVID-19. Assay: immunoSEQ multiplex PCR; the TCRdb copy retains only in-frame clones and omits some. The table has about 250,000 clones, around 90% seen once; the top ten hold about 3%. Sequenced material: peripheral blood. These receptors were taken from a man aged 18 to 35 with active or convalescent COVID-19.

The chain uses TRBV11-2 and TRBJ2-5, with D unclear. CDR1 SGHAT and CDR2 FQNNGV come from the germline V gene. The CDR3 contains 14 residues. Deletions cut 4 bases from V and 5 bases from J, with 14 bases between. CDR3: CASSSDGFLETQYF. In nucleotides, the CDR3 is TGTGCCAGCAGCTCTGACGGGTTTTTGGAGACCCAGTACTTC. Full variable domain (missing parts from reference TRBV11-2 and TRBJ2-5): EAGVAQSPRYKIIEKRQSVAFWCNPISGHATLYWYQQILGQGPKLLIQFQNNGVVDDSQLPKDRFSAERLKGVDSTLKIQPAKLEDSAVYLCASSSDGFLETQYFGPGTRLLVL.

The rearrangement links TRBV19 to TRBJ1-2; possible D gene TRBD1, 6 bases. This CDR3 has 14 amino acids. The germline V gene encodes CDR1 LNHDA and CDR2 SQIVND (reference sequence). V dropped 4 bases and J dropped 4 bases, with 13 bases sitting between them. CDR3 amino acids: CASSKSGQSYGYTF. The CDR3 DNA reads as TGTGCCAGTAGTAAATCGGGACAAAGCTATGGCTACACCTTC.

The rearrangement uses TRBV11-3 and TRBJ2-7, with 8 bases identical to TRBD2. Germline assignment: CDR1 SGHNT and CDR2 YENEEA. This CDR3 is 14 amino acids long. The ends lost 3 bases at V and 5 bases at J; junction bases unmatched: 6. The chain's CDR3 is CASSFGGRYNEQYF. The CDR3 nucleotides are TGTGCCAGCAGCTTTGGCGGGAGGTACAACGAGCAGTACTTC.

The gene calls are TRBV10-3 and TRBJ1-2; 9 bases match TRBD1. After removal of 2 bases from V and 6 bases from J, the junction contained 7 bases not matched to a gene. The V gene's germline CDR1 is ENHRY and CDR2 SYGVKD. The CDR3 loop spans 15 amino acids. The CDR3 DNA reads TGTGCCATCAGTGAGCTAGGGGACAGGGTAAATGGCTACACCTTC. Translating gives CAISELGDRVNGYTF.

The chain carries TRBV27 and TRBJ2-7; 7 bases match TRBD1. Trimming cost V 1 base and J 7 bases; bases outside gene matches: 16. This CDR3 is built from 17 residues. Looked up from germline, CDR1 is MNHEY and CDR2 is SMNVEV (reference sequence). The CDR3 DNA reads as TGTGCCAGCAGTTTATTTAGCATCACAGGGGAAGGTCCGGAGCAGTACTTC. It encodes CASSLFSITGEGPEQYF.

The V and J genes are TRBV3-1 (or the pseudogene TRBV3-2) and TRBJ1-4; D is ambiguous. The CDR3 consists of 14 residues. Trimming cost V 1 base and J 4 bases, with 7 bases left between them. The germline V gene encodes CDR1 LGHDT and CDR2 YNNKEL (reference sequence). The CDR3 loop is CASSQAVLNEKLFF. CDR3 DNA sequence: TGTGCCAGCAGCCAAGCAGTGCTTAATGAAAAACTGTTTTTT.

This chain uses TRBV7-3 with TRBJ1-1; D unresolved. Per the germline V gene, CDR1 is SGHTA and CDR2 is FQGTGA. Deletions cut 5 bases from V and 3 bases from J, with 13 bases between. There are 14 residues in the CDR3. The CDR3 region is CASSPTLRDTEAFF. CDR3 coding DNA: TGTGCCAGCAGCCCCACATTGAGGGACACTGAAGCTTTCTTT.

This clone was counted a single time. The chain uses TRBV6-5 and TRBJ1-1; possible D gene TRBD1, 5 bases. Deletions cut 0 bases from V and 4 bases from J, with 9 bases between. Germline lookup yields CDR1 MNHEY and CDR2 SVGAGI. This CDR3 is 14 amino acids long. The CDR3 spells CASSYSRGGTEAFF. The CDR3 nucleotides read TGTGCCAGCAGTTACTCGAGGGGAGGCACTGAAGCTTTCTTT.

This clone was observed at least ten times. The sample has other DNA sequences that encode this CDR3 too. The chain couples TRBV6-4 to TRBJ2-1, with 9 bases that match TRBD2. CDR3 length equals 15 residues. Trimming at V came to 0 bases and at J to 4 bases, leaving 1 base not matched to a gene. The germline V gene encodes CDR1 MRHNA and CDR2 SNTAGT. The CDR3 DNA is TGTGCCAGCAGTGACTCTAGCGGGAGTTACAATGAGCAGTTCTTC. Translating gives CASSDSSGSYNEQFF.

The chain joins TRBV5-5 to TRBJ1-5, with TRBD1 matching over 11 bases. CDR3 size: 16 residues. V was pared by 4 bases and J by 5 bases, with 8 bases of the junction left unmatched. CDR1 is SGHKS, CDR2 YYEKEE, per germline (reference sequence). The CDR3 spells CASSPYGQGAYQPQHF. DNA of the CDR3: TGTGCCAGCAGCCCCTACGGACAGGGGGCATATCAGCCCCAGCATTTT.